The rows below give T cell receptor beta chains drawn from one sample of a study of shared clonotypes between healthy human individuals. Clones were read by immunoSEQ multiplex PCR, and TCRdb kept only the in-frame ones, dropping some. The sample records approximately 2,300,000 clones, under 95% being singletons. Sequencing was done on a sample of naive CD4+ T cells from PBMCs. The receptor source for this set is a man between 18 and 29 years old in good health. Some clones in this sample may be carry-over from other donors' samples. The CDR3 runs from the conserved cysteine through the conserved F or W. The D gene is left open where the match is weak. Part of the rows lack a size; the others show once, few, many or a class for expanded clones.

size	V	J	D	DNA	CDR3
-	TRBV7-3	TRBJ2-3	TRBD2	TGTGCCAGCAGCGGGAGTGGAGTCGCGGGAGCAGATACGCAGTATTTT	CASSGSGVAGADTQYF
-	TRBV27	TRBJ2-7	TRBD2	TGTGCCAGCAGTTTCTCCGAGCGGGGAATCTACGAGCAGTACTTC	CASSFSERGIYEQYF
-	TRBV5-1	TRBJ1-4	-	TGCGCCAGCAGCCCGACGCGTGGGGGGAGGGGTGAAAAACTGTTTTTT	CASSPTRGGRGEKLFF
-	TRBV29-1	TRBJ1-2	-	TGCAGCGTTGCTGGCCGGACCTCCTATGGCTACACCTTC	CSVAGRTSYGYTF
-	TRBV11-3	TRBJ2-2	-	TGTGCCAGCAGCCGCGGTCCCGGGGAGCTGTTTTTT	CASSRGPGELFF
-	TRBV29-1	TRBJ2-7	TRBD2	TGCAGCGTTGGGACTAGCGGCATGCTCCACGAGCAGTACTTC	CSVGTSGMLHEQYF
-	TRBV28	TRBJ1-5	-	TGTGCCAGCTATACGGAAGGCAATCAGCCCCAGCATTTT	CASYTEGNQPQHF
-	TRBV11-2	TRBJ2-2	TRBD1	TGTGCCAGCAGCTTAGATGCCAGGGGGCACACCGGGGAGCTGTTTTTT	CASSLDARGHTGELFF
once	TRBV7-8	TRBJ2-2	-	TGTGCCAGCAGCTTAGTTAGCACCGGGGAGCTGTTTTTT	CASSLVSTGELFF
-	TRBV6-6	TRBJ1-2	-	TGTGCCAGCAGTTACTACCGGGCAGGAGCAGACTATGGCTACACCTTC	CASSYYRAGADYGYTF
-	TRBV9	TRBJ1-1	-	TGTGCCAGCAGCCCCCAACCCGGGAGTGTGGCTGAAGCTTTCTTT	CASSPQPGSVAEAFF
few	TRBV6-6	TRBJ2-5	TRBD1	TGTGCCAGCAGTACTTCCCGGACAGGCAGAGAGACCCAGTACTTC	CASSTSRTGRETQYF
-	TRBV19	TRBJ1-5	-	TGTGCCAGTAGCACCTACCCATGGCAGCCCCAGCATTTT	CASSTYPWQPQHF
-	TRBV9	TRBJ1-2	-	TGTGCCAGCAGCGCCGAGGACAGAGGCTATGGCTACACCTTC	CASSAEDRGYGYTF
-	TRBV6-6	TRBJ1-4	-	TGTGCCAGCAGTTCCCCAGGGTGGGGCGTTGGTGAAAAACTGTTTTTT	CASSSPGWGVGEKLFF
-	TRBV2	TRBJ2-7	-	TGTGCCAGCAGTGAATTCAGTGCCTACGAGCAGTACTTC	CASSEFSAYEQYF
-	TRBV18	TRBJ2-2	-	TGTGCCAGCTCACCGCAGGGAATGAGCACCGGGGAGCTGTTTTTT	CASSPQGMSTGELFF